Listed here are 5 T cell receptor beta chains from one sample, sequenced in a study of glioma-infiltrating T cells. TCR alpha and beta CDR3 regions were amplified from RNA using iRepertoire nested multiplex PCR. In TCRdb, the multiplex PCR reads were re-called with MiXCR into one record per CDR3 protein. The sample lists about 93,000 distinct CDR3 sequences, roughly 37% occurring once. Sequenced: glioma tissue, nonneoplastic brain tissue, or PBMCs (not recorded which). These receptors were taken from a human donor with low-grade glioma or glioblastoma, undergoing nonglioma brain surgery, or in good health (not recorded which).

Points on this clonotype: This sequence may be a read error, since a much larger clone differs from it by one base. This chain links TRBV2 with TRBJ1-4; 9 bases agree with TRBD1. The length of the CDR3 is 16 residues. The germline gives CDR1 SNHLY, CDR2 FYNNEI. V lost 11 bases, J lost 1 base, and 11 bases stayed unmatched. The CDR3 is CACTGTGIVTNEKLFF. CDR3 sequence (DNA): TGTGCCTGCACCGGGACAGGGATAGTAACTAATGAAAAACTGTTTTTT.

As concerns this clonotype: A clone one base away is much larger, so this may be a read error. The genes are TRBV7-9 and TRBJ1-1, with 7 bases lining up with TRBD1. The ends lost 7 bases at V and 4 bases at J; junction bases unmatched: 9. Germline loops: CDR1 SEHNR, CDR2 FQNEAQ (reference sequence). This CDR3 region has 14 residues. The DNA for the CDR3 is TGTGCCAGCATCGGCCACAGGGGTGGCACTGAAGCTTTCTTT. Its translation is CASIGHRGGTEAFF. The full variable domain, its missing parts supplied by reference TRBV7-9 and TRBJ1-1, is DTGVSQNPRHKITKRGQNVTFRCDPISEHNRLYWYRQTLGQGPEFLTYFQNEAQLEKSRLLSDRFSAERPKGSFSTLEIQRTEQGDSAMYLCASIGHRGGTEAFFGQGTRLTVV.

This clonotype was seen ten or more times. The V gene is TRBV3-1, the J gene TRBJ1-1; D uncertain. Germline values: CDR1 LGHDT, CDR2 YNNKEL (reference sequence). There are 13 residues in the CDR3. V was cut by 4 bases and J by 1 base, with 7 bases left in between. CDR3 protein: CASSRNRNTEAFF. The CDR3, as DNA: TGTGCCAGCAGCCGAAACAGGAACACTGAAGCTTTCTTT.

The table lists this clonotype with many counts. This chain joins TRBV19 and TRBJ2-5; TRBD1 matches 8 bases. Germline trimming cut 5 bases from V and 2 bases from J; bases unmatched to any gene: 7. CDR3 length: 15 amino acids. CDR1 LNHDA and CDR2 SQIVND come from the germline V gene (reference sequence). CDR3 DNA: TGTGCCAGTAGTTCCGGACAGGGCGGGCAAGAGACCCAGTACTTC. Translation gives CASSSGQGGQETQYF.

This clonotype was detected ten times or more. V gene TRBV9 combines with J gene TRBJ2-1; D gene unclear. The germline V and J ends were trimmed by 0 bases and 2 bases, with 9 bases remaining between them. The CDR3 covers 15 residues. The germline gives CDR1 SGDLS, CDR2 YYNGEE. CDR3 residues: CASSVEVGTYNEQFF. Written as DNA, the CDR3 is TGTGCCAGCAGCGTAGAAGTAGGGACCTACAATGAGCAGTTCTTC.